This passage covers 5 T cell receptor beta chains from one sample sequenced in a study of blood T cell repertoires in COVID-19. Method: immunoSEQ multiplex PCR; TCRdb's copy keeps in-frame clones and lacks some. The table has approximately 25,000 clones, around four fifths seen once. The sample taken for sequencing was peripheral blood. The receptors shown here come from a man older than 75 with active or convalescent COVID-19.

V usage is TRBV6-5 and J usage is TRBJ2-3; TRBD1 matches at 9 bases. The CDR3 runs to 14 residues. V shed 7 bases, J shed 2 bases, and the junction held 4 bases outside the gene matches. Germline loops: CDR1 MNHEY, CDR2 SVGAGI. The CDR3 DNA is TGTGCCAGCAAGGGACAGGGCTACACAGATACGCAGTATTTT. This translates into CASKGQGYTDTQYF.

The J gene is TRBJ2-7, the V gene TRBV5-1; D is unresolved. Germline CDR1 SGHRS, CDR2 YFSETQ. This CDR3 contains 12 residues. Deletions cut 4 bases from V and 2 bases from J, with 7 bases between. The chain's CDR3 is CASSGDPYEQYF. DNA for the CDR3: TGCGCCAGCAGCGGAGACCCCTACGAGCAGTACTTC.

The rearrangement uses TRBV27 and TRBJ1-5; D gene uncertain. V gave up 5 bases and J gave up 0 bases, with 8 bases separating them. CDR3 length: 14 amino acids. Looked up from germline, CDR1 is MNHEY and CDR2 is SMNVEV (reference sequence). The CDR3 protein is CASSITDSNQPQHF. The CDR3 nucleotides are TGTGCCAGCAGTATAACAGATAGCAATCAGCCCCAGCATTTT.

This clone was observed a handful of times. In nucleotides, the CDR3 is TGTGCCAGCGCCCAGTTCGAGCAGTACTTC. The encoded protein is CASAQFEQYF. This rearrangement joins TRBV2 to TRBJ2-7, with D uncertain. Germline V gene lookup returns CDR1 SNHLY and CDR2 FYNNEI. The CDR3 is 10 amino acids. V lost 8 bases, J lost 6 bases, and 8 bases lay in between.

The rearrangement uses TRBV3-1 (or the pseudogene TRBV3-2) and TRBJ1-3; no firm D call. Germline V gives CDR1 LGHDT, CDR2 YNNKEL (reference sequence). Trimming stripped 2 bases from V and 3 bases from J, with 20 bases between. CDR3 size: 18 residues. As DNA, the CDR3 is TGTGCCAGCAGCCAAAACCCCGGGATTGGCGTATTTGGAAACACCATATATTTT. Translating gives CASSQNPGIGVFGNTIYF.